The clone carrying this TCR beta chain was recorded a few times. This entry comes from a study of blood T cell repertoires in COVID-19. The overall study: The origin of the acute and convalescent COVID-19 samples was the United States, Italy and Spain. The cDNA or gDNA used as material had been derived from T cells, B-cell-depleted T cells, or PBMCs.

V shed 4 bases, J shed 8 bases, and the junction held 7 bases outside the gene matches. CDR1 and CDR2 (germline): MNHEY, SVGAGI. This CDR3 region has 15 residues. Authors' data handling: Amplifying reference gene primers gave estimates of nucleated cell counts. Repertoires were generated with immunoSEQ multiplex PCR, while TCRdb's copy carries only in-frame clones and drops some. That table is the source of V, J and clone size, and D and trimming were worked out from the DNA. This sample has over 250,000 clones, with 80% to 90% found just once. The sample was peripheral blood. The V gene is TRBV6-5, the J gene TRBJ2-3, with TRBD2 matching 12 bases. The source is a woman between 65 and 79 years old with acute or convalescent COVID-19. CDR3 bases: TGTGCCAGCAGTTCCCGGACTAGCGGGGATGGTACGCAGTATTTT. It specifies CASSSRTSGDGTQYF.